Described below is a single T cell receptor beta chain sequence and its context. The V gene's germline CDR1 is LGHNA and CDR2 YNFKEQ. Trimming removed 3 bases at V and 5 bases at J, with 14 bases between. This CDR3 spans 14 amino acids. Authors' processing steps: Quantification of nucleated cells was approximated via reference gene primer amplification. TCRdb's table, derived via immunoSEQ multiplex PCR, lists solely in-frame clones and lacks some. That table supplies the V and J calls and clone size; D and trimming were determined from the DNA. The sample consists of 200,000 to 300,000 clones, around 90% of them appearing once. These data originate in a study of blood T cell repertoires in COVID-19. About the research overall: The United States, Italy and Spain supplied acute and convalescent COVID-19 samples.

The sequenced sample was peripheral blood. The gene calls are TRBV4-2 and TRBJ2-7, with a tentative D call TRBD2 (6 bases). This sequence was found in a woman in her sixties with COVID-19, enrolled during active disease. As DNA, the CDR3 is TGTGCCAGCAGCCAGTATGGAGGGCAGGACGAGCAGTACTTC. It yields the protein CASSQYGGQDEQYF.